This entry is about one T cell receptor (beta chain). Its antigen is as yet unknown. This sample was taken from a study of Graves' ophthalmopathy and Graves' hyperthyroidism. Diagnosis relied on clinical symptoms, serum thyroxine, TRAb, thyroid ultrasound and orbital computed tomography. CDR1 DFQATT and CDR2 SNEGSKA come from the germline V gene (reference sequence). The junction had 7 bases not matched to a gene; V was cut back by 6 bases and J by 1 base. The CDR3 sequence is 15 residues long. Overall study findings and caveats: Blood repertoires reportedly contained most expanded thyroid clonotypes above 0.001 frequency.

Transcripts of RNA were the source for amplifying TCR beta CDR3 regions. An initial RT-PCR round employing HTBI primers preceded a second-round multiplex PCR. A single record per CDR3 protein comes from TCRdb applying MiXCR to the multiplex PCR reads. The sample lists about 400,000 distinct CDR3 sequences, around 21% occurring once. The clonotype originates from a young woman with stable Graves' hyperthyroidism. Sequenced input: peripheral blood. The rearrangement joins TRBV20-1 to TRBJ2-7; 12 positions match TRBD2. Written as DNA, the CDR3 is TGCAGTGCCCCTGCTAGCGGGAGGGCTTCCTACGAGCAGTACTTC. Its translation: CSAPASGRASYEQYF.